A single sample is the source of the 16 T cell receptor beta chains below, sequenced in a study of blood T cell repertoires in COVID-19. Clones were read by immunoSEQ multiplex PCR, and TCRdb kept only the in-frame ones, dropping some. Of some 41,000 clones listed, 70% to 90% are singletons. Material for sequencing was peripheral blood. The receptors derive from a man aged 35-49 years with active COVID-19.

This chain joins TRBV7-2 and TRBJ2-5, with TRBD2 matching 9 bases. Germline lookup yields CDR1 SGHTA and CDR2 FQGNSA. CDR3 length equals 13 residues. V trimming: 5 bases; J trimming: 3 bases; junction bases outside the gene matches: 1. This chain's CDR3 is CASSRTSEETQYF. The CDR3 DNA reads as TGTGCCAGCAGCCGGACTAGCGAAGAGACCCAGTACTTC. The full variable domain, rest sourced from reference TRBV7-2 and TRBJ2-5, is GAGVSQSPSNKVTEKGKDVELRCDPISGHTALYWYRQSLGQGLEFLIYFQGNSAPDKSGLPSDRFSAERTGGSVSTLTIQRTQQEDSAVYLCASSRTSEETQYFGPGTRLLVL.

This chain links TRBV6-5 with TRBJ2-7; 7 nucleotides match TRBD2. CDR1 is MNHEY and CDR2 is SVGAGI in the germline V gene. V lost 2 bases and J lost 2; bases outside the gene matches: 3. This CDR3 spans 14 amino acids. CDR3 coding DNA: TGTGCCAGCAGTTACCGCCGGGGGGCCTACGAGCAGTACTTC. This sequence encodes CASSYRRGAYEQYF.

The rearrangement joins TRBV3-1 (or the pseudogene TRBV3-2) to TRBJ2-1; 15 bases line up with TRBD2. Germline loops: CDR1 LGHDT, CDR2 YNNKEL (reference sequence). The CDR3 has 15 amino acids. V shed 5 bases and J 8 bases; nucleotides not matched to a gene: 4. The CDR3 DNA reads TGTGCCAGCAGCGAGGGACTAGCGGGAGGTCATGAGCAGTTCTTC. Its translation: CASSEGLAGGHEQFF.

The V gene is TRBV5-1, the J gene TRBJ2-5, with 8 bases identical to TRBD1. After removal of 0 bases from V and 5 bases from J, the junction contained 3 bases not matched to a gene. From germline, CDR1 is SGHRS and CDR2 YFSETQ. CDR3 length: 14 amino acids. The CDR3 is CASSLADREETQYF. The CDR3 DNA reads TGCGCCAGCAGCTTGGCGGACAGGGAGGAGACCCAGTACTTC.

The chain is built from TRBV5-1 and TRBJ2-7; tentatively, D is TRBD1 (5 bases). Trimming took off 0 bases at V and 4 bases at J, with 17 bases between the two ends. CDR3 length: 16 residues. The germline V gene has CDR1 SGHRS and CDR2 YFSETQ. The CDR3 here is CASSLGQGIDRYEQYF. The CDR3, as DNA: TGCGCCAGCAGCTTGGGTCAGGGTATCGACCGTTACGAGCAGTACTTC.

DNA for the CDR3: TGTGCCAGCAGTGACCCAGGTTATCAGGGAGGCTACACCTTC. Its protein product is CASSDPGYQGGYTF. The V call is TRBV6-1, the J call TRBJ1-2; TRBD1 is a possible D gene (5 bases). Germline CDR1 MNHNS, CDR2 SASEGT. This CDR3 has 14 residues. Trimming took off 3 bases at V and 8 bases at J, with 16 bases between the two ends.

This sequence joins TRBV30 and TRBJ2-5; 7 positions match TRBD1. V lost 0 bases to trimming and J lost 5 bases; unmatched junction nucleotides: 0. The germline gives CDR1 GTSNPN, CDR2 SVGIG (reference sequence). The CDR3 extends over 12 amino acids. The DNA for the CDR3 is TGTGCCTGGAGTGTACAGGGGGAGACCCAGTACTTC. Encoded protein: CAWSVQGETQYF.

The chain uses TRBV5-1 and TRBJ2-7, with TRBD2 as a possible D gene (5 bases). The CDR3 is 15 amino acids. V gave up 0 bases and J gave up 6 bases, with 16 bases separating them. CDR1 is SGHRS and CDR2 is YFSETQ in the germline V gene. The CDR3 DNA reads TGCGCCAGCAGCTTGGGGGCTGCTCCCCGGGGCGAGCAGTACTTC. This gives the protein CASSLGAAPRGEQYF.

V and J are TRBV4-2 and TRBJ2-2; D is perhaps TRBD1 (7 bases). The length of the CDR3 is 16 residues. V lost 1 base and J 3 bases, leaving 12 bases between the germline ends. CDR1 and CDR2 from the germline V gene are LGHNA and YNFKEQ. The CDR3 DNA reads as TGTGCCAGCAGCCAAGGGGCGGGACAGCACACCGGGGAGCTGTTTTTT. Encoded protein: CASSQGAGQHTGELFF.

This chain links TRBV10-3 with TRBJ1-1, with 10 bases identical to TRBD1. The V gene's germline CDR1 is ENHRY and CDR2 SYGVKD. With V trimmed by 6 bases and J by 3 bases, 4 bases remained unmatched. The CDR3 has 14 residues. The CDR3 sequence is CAIRGGQGYTEAFF. CDR3 coding DNA: TGTGCCATCAGGGGGGGACAGGGGTACACTGAAGCTTTCTTT.

This chain connects TRBV11-2 to TRBJ1-3; D possibly corresponds to TRBD1 (5 bases). CDR1 is SGHAT, CDR2 FQNNGV, per germline. V was clipped by 5 bases and J by 0 bases, with 11 bases between them. This CDR3 spans 15 amino acids. As DNA, the CDR3 is TGTGCCAGCAGCCCGGATAGGGGCTCTGGAAACACCATATATTTT. This translates into CASSPDRGSGNTIYF.

There are a few counts of this clone. The chain couples TRBV28 to TRBJ1-5; possible D gene TRBD1, 6 bases. Looked up from germline, CDR1 is MDHEN and CDR2 is SYDVKM. The CDR3 consists of 14 residues. Deletions cut 10 bases from V and 0 bases from J, with 13 bases between. The CDR3 reads CATSTGPSNQPQHF. In nucleotides, the CDR3 is TGTGCCACTTCGACAGGTCCTAGCAATCAGCCCCAGCATTTT. Looking up the rest from reference TRBV28 and TRBJ1-5 gives the full variable domain: DVKVTQSSRYLVKRTGEKVFLECVQDMDHENMFWYRQDPGLGLRLIYFSYDVKMKEKGDIPEGYSVSREKKERFSLILESASTNQTSMYLCATSTGPSNQPQHFGDGTRLSIL.

The V and J genes are TRBV11-2 and TRBJ2-5; the D is unclear. V lost 1 base to trimming and J lost 0 bases, with 3 bases between them. Germline V CDR1 and CDR2: SGHAT, FQNNGV. The CDR3 has 13 amino acids. The CDR3 nucleotides read TGTGCCAGCAGCTTAGGTAACCAAGAGACCCAGTACTTC. Translation gives CASSLGNQETQYF.

The chain joins TRBV5-8 to TRBJ1-5; 7 bases agree with TRBD1. Germline CDR1 is SGHTS and CDR2 is YDEGEE. The CDR3 sequence is 15 residues long. Trimming took 4 bases from V and 7 from J; bases not matched to a gene: 11. The CDR3 DNA is TGTGCCAGCAGCCACCAGACAGGGTTTTTCCAGCCCCAGCATTTT. Amino acid sequence: CASSHQTGFFQPQHF.

CDR3 sequence reads: CASRTSGSLTGELFF. The DNA of the CDR3 is TGTGCCAGCCGTACTAGCGGGAGTCTCACCGGGGAGCTGTTTTTT. The chain couples TRBV7-8 to TRBJ2-2, with TRBD2 matching 11 bases. The junction had 6 bases not matched to a gene; V was cut back by 8 bases and J by 4 bases. Germline V lookup: CDR1 SGHVS, CDR2 FQNEAQ. The CDR3 extends over 15 amino acids. Full variable domain (missing parts from reference TRBV7-8 and TRBJ2-2): GAGVSQSPRYKVAKRGQDVALRCDPISGHVSLFWYQQALGQGPEFLTYFQNEAQLDKSGLPSDRFFAERPEGSVSTLKIQRTQQEDSAVYLCASRTSGSLTGELFFGEGSRLTVL.

The chain combines TRBV15 with TRBJ2-1; D might be TRBD2 (5 bases). Trimming left V 1 base short and J 6 bases short, with 16 bases between. Germline V gives CDR1 LNHNV, CDR2 YYDKDF (reference sequence). This CDR3 spans 16 amino acids. The chain's CDR3 is CATSRAVRGLLNEQFF. In DNA, the CDR3 is TGTGCCACCAGCAGAGCAGTACGGGGATTACTCAATGAGCAGTTCTTC. The full variable domain, with the rest looked up from reference TRBV15 and TRBJ2-1, is DAMVIQNPRYQVTQFGKPVTLSCSQTLNHNVMYWYQQKSSQAPKLLFHYYDKDFNNEADTPDNFQSRRPNTSFCFLDIRSPGLGDTAMYLCATSRAVRGLLNEQFFGPGTRLTVL.